One sample yielded the 21 T cell receptor beta chains listed below, sequenced in a study of identical twins. TCRdb re-derived calls from the 5' RACE reads in MiXCR, one entry per CDR3 protein. The profile shows approximately 670,000 distinct CDR3 sequences, over 5% of them singletons. The material sequenced was naive T cells sorted from blood. These receptors originate from a man aged 18 to 35 in good health.

The chain is built from TRBV6-5 and TRBJ1-3; TRBD1 matches at 9 bases. CDR1 and CDR2 (germline): MNHEY, SVGAGI. Trimming cost V 4 bases and J 0 bases; bases outside gene matches: 7. This CDR3 has 17 amino acids. This CDR3 reads CASSSLQGAFSGNTIYF. The DNA of the CDR3 is TGTGCCAGCAGTTCGCTACAGGGGGCCTTCTCTGGAAACACCATATATTTT.

The table lists this clonotype with many counts. V and J are TRBV9 and TRBJ2-2; the D gene is possibly TRBD2 (6 bases). With 0 bases removed from V and 8 bases from J, the gap between germline ends came to 11 bases. The CDR3 has 14 amino acids. CDR1 SGDLS and CDR2 YYNGEE come from the germline V gene. CDR3 bases: TGTGCCAGCAGCGTAGCACAGGCGGGGGGGGAGCTGTTTTTT. As protein: CASSVAQAGGELFF.

This clonotype occurred a few times. The rearrangement joins TRBV5-1 to TRBJ2-1, with D tentatively TRBD2 (6 bases). This CDR3 is built from 16 residues. Trimming removed 0 bases from V and 8 bases from J, with 18 bases in between. Per the germline V gene, CDR1 is SGHRS and CDR2 is YFSETQ. Here the CDR3 DNA reads TGCGCCAGCAGCTTGGCCCCAACGAGTGGCGGGGATGAGCAGTTCTTC. Encoded protein: CASSLAPTSGGDEQFF. The variable domain in full, completed from reference TRBV5-1 and TRBJ2-1, reads KAGVTQTPRYLIKTRGQQVTLSCSPISGHRSVSWYQQTPGQGLQFLFEYFSETQRNKGNFPGRFSGRQFSNSRSEMNVSTLELGDSALYLCASSLAPTSGGDEQFFGPGTRLTVL.

V and J are TRBV6-1 and TRBJ1-5; D perhaps matches TRBD1 (5 bases). Trimming took 6 bases from V and 2 from J, leaving 17 bases between them. Germline V gene data show CDR1 as MNHNS and CDR2 as SASEGT. This CDR3 is built from 16 residues. CDR3 nucleotides: TGTGCCAGCAGCCCCCGACGGGGAGGGGGCAATCAGCCCCAGCATTTT. This encodes CASSPRRGGGNQPQHF.

This clonotype was recorded many times. The chain links TRBV12-3 or TRBV12-4 to TRBJ2-1; 7 nucleotides line up with TRBD2. CDR3 length: 15 amino acids. Trimming removed 2 bases from V and 7 bases from J; junction bases left unmatched: 8. CDR3 DNA: TGTGCCAGCAGTTTAAGGGCTAGCGGCGGTAATGAGCAGTTCTTC. It encodes CASSLRASGGNEQFF.

This clonotype came up many times. V usage is TRBV6-2 or TRBV6-3 and J usage is TRBJ1-1; D not certain. The germline V and J ends were trimmed by 5 bases and 1 base, with 11 bases remaining between them. Looked up from germline, CDR1 is MNHEY and CDR2 is SVGEGT. CDR3 length: 14 amino acids. The CDR3 nucleotides are TGTGCCAGCAGTCTCAGCCATTCGAACACTGAAGCTTTCTTT. This translates into CASSLSHSNTEAFF.

The chain has TRBV20-1 and TRBJ2-5; D could derive from TRBD1 or TRBD2 (5 bases each). Germline V CDR1 and CDR2: DFQATT, SNEGSKA (reference sequence). V shed 3 bases and J shed 3 bases, with 20 bases lying between them. This CDR3 is 16 amino acids long. The CDR3 DNA reads as TGCAGTGCTAGGGACCAGGGACGATTAGGGAAAGAGACCCAGTACTTC. This encodes CSARDQGRLGKETQYF.

This clonotype was picked up many times. The rearrangement uses TRBV20-1 and TRBJ2-5, with 14 bases aligning to TRBD2. The trim removed 6 bases at V and 5 bases at J, leaving 8 bases unmatched. The CDR3 spans 15 residues. Germline-derived CDR1 and CDR2 are DFQATT and SNEGSKA (reference sequence). CDR3 residues: CSAARRTSGRETQYF. The DNA of the CDR3 is TGCAGTGCAGCCCGGAGGACTAGCGGGAGGGAGACCCAGTACTTC.

This clonotype was observed a few times. The chain uses TRBV7-9 and TRBJ2-1, with 11 bases fitting TRBD2. Trimming at V came to 4 bases and at J to 10 bases, leaving 9 bases not matched to a gene. The CDR3 spans 15 residues. In germline, CDR1 is SEHNR, CDR2 FQNEAQ (reference sequence). This chain's CDR3 is CASSSIAGGPREQFF. DNA of the CDR3: TGTGCCAGCAGCTCCATAGCGGGAGGGCCCAGGGAGCAGTTCTTC.

The chain combines TRBV10-2 with TRBJ2-1; 8 bases agree with TRBD2. The CDR3 length is 12 residues. V lost 7 bases, J lost 10 bases, and 6 bases stayed unmatched. The germline V gene has CDR1 WSHSY and CDR2 SAAADI. The CDR3 nucleotides read TGCGCCAGCATGAGCGGGAGAGGGGAGCAGTTCTTC. This codes for CASMSGRGEQFF.

This clonotype was seen at least ten times. The V call is TRBV6-5, the J call TRBJ1-2; D remains ambiguous. This CDR3 contains 13 residues. CDR1 and CDR2 (germline): MNHEY, SVGAGI. V was trimmed by 6 bases and J by 2 bases, leaving 10 bases between them. CDR3 nucleotide sequence: TGTGCCAGCAGATTACAAAGCAACTATGGCTACACCTTC. Residues: CASRLQSNYGYTF.

This clonotype showed up many times. The genes are TRBV10-1 and TRBJ2-7; D gene ambiguous. The germline CDR1 and CDR2 sequences are WNHNN and SYGVQD (reference sequence). The CDR3 covers 14 residues. Trimming pared 3 bases from V and 2 bases from J, leaving 11 bases between. The CDR3 DNA follows: TGCGCCAGCAGTGATTCGCCGGGTCCCTACGAGCAGTACGTC. Amino acid sequence: CASSDSPGPYEQYV.

The gene calls are TRBV6-2 or TRBV6-3 and TRBJ2-7; 10 bases line up with TRBD1. Germline loops: CDR1 MNHEY, CDR2 SVGEGT. This CDR3 is 15 amino acids long. Germline trimming cut 6 bases from V and 4 bases from J; bases unmatched to any gene: 9. CDR3: CASSLGQGPHYEQYF. The CDR3 DNA reads TGTGCCAGCAGCCTGGGACAGGGGCCCCATTACGAGCAGTACTTC.

This clonotype was seen at least ten times. The chain employs TRBV24-1 and TRBJ1-1; no firm D call. From germline, CDR1 is KGHDR and CDR2 SFDVKD. The V end was cut by 5 bases, the J end by 2 bases, with 8 bases between. The CDR3 length is 13 residues. The CDR3 spells CATSGAANTEAFF. The CDR3 DNA reads TGTGCCACCAGTGGCGCGGCAAACACTGAAGCTTTCTTT.

The table lists this clonotype with many counts. The gene calls are TRBV5-1 and TRBJ2-3, with D hard to call. The germline CDR1 and CDR2 sequences are SGHRS and YFSETQ. V lost 0 bases to trimming and J lost 6 bases, with 11 bases between them. CDR3 length equals 14 residues. In DNA, the CDR3 is TGCGCCAGCAGCTTGGCTTTTGAGTTGGATACGCAGTATTTT. Protein product: CASSLAFELDTQYF.

This clonotype was detected ten times or more. The chain employs TRBV5-1 and TRBJ2-7; 9 bases align to TRBD2. CDR1 is SGHRS, CDR2 YFSETQ, per germline. There are 14 residues in the CDR3. V lost 4 bases and J lost 3; bases outside the gene matches: 5. The CDR3 nucleotides are TGCGCCAGCAGCCAGACTAGCGGAGTCTACGAGCAGTACTTC. This codes for CASSQTSGVYEQYF.

This clonotype was found many times. The genes are TRBV15 and TRBJ2-5; 10 bases map to TRBD2. V trimming: 6 bases; J trimming: 2 bases; junction bases outside the gene matches: 6. CDR1 is LNHNV, CDR2 YYDKDF, per germline (reference sequence). The CDR3 is 15 amino acids. CDR3 region: CATRGLAGVQETQYF. CDR3 nucleotides: TGTGCCACCAGAGGGCTAGCGGGGGTTCAAGAGACCCAGTACTTC.

This clonotype showed up many times. The chain joins TRBV20-1 to TRBJ2-7; D not certain. The CDR3 covers 12 residues. Trimming cost V 3 bases and J 2 bases, with 8 bases left between them. Germline CDR1 DFQATT, CDR2 SNEGSKA (reference sequence). CDR3 loop: CSASGNAYEQYF. DNA of the CDR3: TGCAGTGCTAGCGGAAATGCCTACGAGCAGTACTTC.

This clonotype was seen a handful of times. The gene calls are TRBV20-1 and TRBJ2-5; D is possibly TRBD2 (5 bases). V gave up 2 bases and J gave up 2 bases, with 15 bases separating them. The CDR3 is 15 residues long. Germline loops: CDR1 DFQATT, CDR2 SNEGSKA (reference sequence). For the CDR3, the DNA is TGCAGTGCTAGATCCCCCGGGGTAGAGCAAGAGACCCAGTACTTC. It yields the protein CSARSPGVEQETQYF.

This clonotype was recorded many times. This sequence joins TRBV12-3 or TRBV12-4 and TRBJ2-2, with D tentatively TRBD2 (5 bases). The CDR3 extends over 14 amino acids. The germline V and J ends were trimmed by 7 bases and 5 bases, with 14 bases remaining between them. The CDR3 coding sequence is TGTGCCAGCACTGGGCCTCGGAGGACCGGGGAGCTGTTTTTT. Encoded protein: CASTGPRRTGELFF.

This clonotype occurred a few times. DNA for the CDR3: TGCAGCGTGGGACTAGCGGGTAGCTCCTACAATGAGCAGTTCTTC. Amino acid sequence: CSVGLAGSSYNEQFF. The rearrangement joins TRBV29-1 to TRBJ2-1; 12 bases line up with TRBD2. Trimming removed 6 bases from V and 0 bases from J; junction bases left unmatched: 3. The CDR3 consists of 15 residues. Germline assignment: CDR1 SQVTM and CDR2 ANQGSEA.